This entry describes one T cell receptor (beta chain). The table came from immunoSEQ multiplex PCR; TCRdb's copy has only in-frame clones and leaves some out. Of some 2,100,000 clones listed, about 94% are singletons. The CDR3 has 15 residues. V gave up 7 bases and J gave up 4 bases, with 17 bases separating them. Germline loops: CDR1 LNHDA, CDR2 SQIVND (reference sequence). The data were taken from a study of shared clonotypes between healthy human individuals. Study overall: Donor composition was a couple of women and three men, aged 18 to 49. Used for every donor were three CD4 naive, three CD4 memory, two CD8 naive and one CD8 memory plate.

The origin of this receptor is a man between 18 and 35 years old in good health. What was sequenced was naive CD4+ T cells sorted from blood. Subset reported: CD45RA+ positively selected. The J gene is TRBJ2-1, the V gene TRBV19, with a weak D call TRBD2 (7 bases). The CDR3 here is CASKEGGGHYNEQFF. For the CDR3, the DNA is TGTGCCAGTAAAGAGGGCGGGGGCCATTACAATGAGCAGTTCTTC.